These T cell receptor beta chains were read from a single sample in a study of T cell changes during pregnancy in multiple sclerosis. Assay: immunoSEQ multiplex PCR; the TCRdb copy retains only in-frame clones and omits some. The table records tens of thousands of clones, roughly 92% of them present only once. The source material was peripheral blood, sampled in the first trimester of pregnancy. The origin of the receptors is a female donor in good health, enrolled as a control in a pregnancy study. CDR3s include the opening cysteine and the closing phenylalanine or tryptophan. The order of the fields is CDR3 DNA, CDR3 protein, D gene, J gene, clone size, V gene. The D gene is left open where the match is weak. Rows give clone size only sometimes, using once, few, many, or a class for an expanded clone.

TGCGCCAGCAGCGTGCAGACAGGGGCTGAAGATGGCTACACCTTC | CASSVQTGAEDGYTF | TRBD1 | TRBJ1-2 | - | TRBV5-1
TGTGCCAGCAGGGCCGGGACAGAAAATGAAAAACTGTTTTTT | CASRAGTENEKLFF | TRBD1 | TRBJ1-4 | - | TRBV2
TGCGCCAGCAGCTTTTCTAAACTAGCGGGAGGGCCAGAGCAGTTCTTC | CASSFSKLAGGPEQFF | TRBD2 | TRBJ2-1 | - | TRBV5-1
TGTGCCAGCAGTGGGGGACAGGGGGAAGAGACCCAGTACTTC | CASSGGQGEETQYF | TRBD1 | TRBJ2-5 | - | TRBV25-1
TGTGCCAGCAGCTTGCAGGGGCAGTTCGGAGGCTACACCTTC | CASSLQGQFGGYTF | - | TRBJ1-2 | - | TRBV5-6
TGTGCCAGCAGCTTGGAAGGGACAGCTAATGAAAAACTGTTTTTT | CASSLEGTANEKLFF | TRBD1 | TRBJ1-4 | - | TRBV5-8
TGTGCCAGTAGTCGCGCGGGCTCTGGAAACACCATATATTTT | CASSRAGSGNTIYF | - | TRBJ1-3 | - | TRBV19
TGCGCCAGCAGCCAAGTCGAGACTAGCGGGGGCTACGAGCAGTACTTC | CASSQVETSGGYEQYF | TRBD2 | TRBJ2-7 | - | TRBV4-1
TGTGCCAGCCACGGGGAGACCCAGTACTTC | CASHGETQYF | - | TRBJ2-5 | few | TRBV25-1
TGTGCCAGTAGTCGCACTCCGGGACAGGGCTACAATGAGCAGTTCTTC | CASSRTPGQGYNEQFF | TRBD1 | TRBJ2-1 | - | TRBV19
TGTGCCAGCAGCAATTGGGGGACTAAGAACACTGAAGCTTTCTTT | CASSNWGTKNTEAFF | - | TRBJ1-1 | - | TRBV5-6
TGCAGCGTTTCCTCGGAGGGAGCTGAAGCTTTCTTT | CSVSSEGAEAFF | - | TRBJ1-1 | - | TRBV29-1
TGTGCCAGCCGAAGGCGGGAGTTCAATGAGCAGTTCTTC | CASRRREFNEQFF | TRBD2 | TRBJ2-1 | - | TRBV5-4
TGCGCCAGCAGTTATACAGGAACAGATACGCAGTATTTT | CASSYTGTDTQYF | - | TRBJ2-3 | - | TRBV5-1
TGTGCCAGTAGTTTATCATGGGGGCAAAACTATGGCTACACCTTC | CASSLSWGQNYGYTF | - | TRBJ1-2 | - | TRBV19
TGCAGCGTTGAAGACAGGGGCAGCAAAGAGACCCAGTACTTC | CSVEDRGSKETQYF | - | TRBJ2-5 | - | TRBV29-1
TGTGCCAGCAGCTTAGATGAGTCCCGGCCACAGGGCTATGGCTACACCTTC | CASSLDESRPQGYGYTF | - | TRBJ1-2 | - | TRBV5-6
TGTGCCAGCAGCCCAGGGACAGTGAGCAATCAGCCCCAGCATTTT | CASSPGTVSNQPQHF | TRBD1 | TRBJ1-5 | - | TRBV28
TGTGCCAGCAGCCTAGAGCTCAGAGATACGCAGTATTTT | CASSLELRDTQYF | - | TRBJ2-3 | - | TRBV14
TGTGCCAGCAGCGTAGGGGGGCAAGTCTACGAGCAGTACTTC | CASSVGGQVYEQYF | - | TRBJ2-7 | once | TRBV9
TGTGCCTGGAGTGCGGGGGTTAGCAATCAGCCCCAGCATTTT | CAWSAGVSNQPQHF | - | TRBJ1-5 | - | TRBV30
TGTGCCAGCAGTTTACACCCACCGGGGAGCATGCGAACCCAGTACTTC | CASSLHPPGSMRTQYF | - | TRBJ2-5 | - | TRBV28